This TCR beta chain was obtained from a study of shared clonotypes between healthy human individuals. The assay was immunoSEQ multiplex PCR, and TCRdb's table has in-frame clones only and misses some. The table shows hundreds of thousands of clones, with about three quarters occurring only once. This CDR3 has 14 residues. CDR1 is SGHRS, CDR2 YFSETQ, per germline. With 5 bases clipped from V and 2 bases from J, the junction kept 6 bases outside the gene matches. The gene calls are TRBV5-1 and TRBJ2-7; 8 bases fit TRBD1. Sequencing was carried out using memory CD4+ T cells sorted from blood. The subset denotes: CD45RA-negative fraction. The clonotype comes from a woman under 40 in good health. This CDR3 is CASREGTGPYEQYF. The CDR3 DNA follows: TGCGCCAGCAGGGAAGGGACAGGTCCCTACGAGCAGTACTTC.